The sequence of this TCR beta chain was determined in a study of breast tumors, draining lymph nodes, adjacent tissues. General study findings and limits: Data fit most tumor T cells coming from lymph node, expanding in tumor.

Notes on this clonotype: Its antigen is still unknown.

TCRdb reprocessed the multiplex PCR reads via MiXCR and lists one record per CDR3 protein. This table holds some 14,000 distinct CDR3 sequences, approximately 50% found once. V was clipped by 8 bases and J by 7 bases, with 12 bases between them. Germline V CDR1 and CDR2: MNHNY, SVGAGI (reference sequence). This CDR3 has 13 amino acids. The specimen was tumor-adjacent breast tissue. This clonotype originated in a female donor with breast cancer. Some clones in this sample may be carry-over from other donors' samples. This sequence joins TRBV6-6 and TRBJ1-6; D is ambiguous. The DNA for the CDR3 is TGTGCCAGCCACCCGTCGGGAAATTCACCCCTCCACTTT. The encoded protein is CASHPSGNSPLHF.